This T cell receptor (beta chain) is drawn from a study of blood T cell repertoires in COVID-19. Study-level background: Sources were T cells, B-cell-depleted T cells, or PBMCs; the material itself was cDNA or gDNA.

Trimming shortened V by 7 bases and J by 7 bases, and 14 bases separated the two germline ends. CDR3 length: 14 amino acids. Germline V lookup: CDR1 MNHEY, CDR2 SMNVEV (reference sequence). Per the original methods: Amplification from reference gene primers served as the basis for estimated nucleated cell counts. Clones were read by immunoSEQ multiplex PCR, and TCRdb kept only the in-frame ones, dropping some. Clone size and V and J calls were adopted from that table, with D and trimming inferred from the DNA. The data show under 250,000 clones, approximately 86% seen once. The TCR comes from a woman aged 60-75 years who had recovered from COVID-19. The specimen was peripheral blood. This chain uses TRBV27 with TRBJ1-6, with TRBD1 as a possible D gene (5 bases). This CDR3 is CASTPGQGNSPLHF. For the CDR3, the DNA is TGTGCCAGCACCCCGGGCCAGGGAAATTCACCCCTCCACTTT.